This T cell receptor beta chain stems from a study of blood T cell repertoires in COVID-19. CDR3 length: 15 amino acids. In germline, CDR1 is LNHNV, CDR2 YYDKDF (reference sequence). V trimming: 3 bases; J trimming: 5 bases; junction bases outside the gene matches: 6. TCRdb's table, derived via immunoSEQ multiplex PCR, lists solely in-frame clones and lacks some. In the table there are some 150,000 clones, around 83% of which are singletons. The sequence was obtained from a woman aged 45-60 years with acute or convalescent COVID-19. The rearrangement links TRBV15 to TRBJ1-4; 7 bases fit TRBD1. The sample was peripheral blood. The CDR3 loop reads CATSRTGLGNEKLFF. Written as DNA, the CDR3 is TGTGCCACCAGCAGGACAGGGCTGGGGAATGAAAAACTGTTTTTT. The whole variable domain, filled in from reference TRBV15 and TRBJ1-4, reads DAMVIQNPRYQVTQFGKPVTLSCSQTLNHNVMYWYQQKSSQAPKLLFHYYDKDFNNEADTPDNFQSRRPNTSFCFLDIRSPGLGDTAMYLCATSRTGLGNEKLFFGSGTQLSVL.